This T cell receptor beta chain derives from a study of blood T cell repertoires in COVID-19. At the level of the study: Sites across the United States, Italy and Spain contributed samples from acute and convalescent COVID-19.

Trimming stripped 1 base from V and 0 bases from J, with 9 bases between. Germline V CDR1 and CDR2: LNHNV, YYDKDF (reference sequence). The CDR3 is 15 residues long. Assay: immunoSEQ multiplex PCR; the TCRdb copy retains only in-frame clones and omits some. This table holds tens of thousands of clones, 80% to 90% found once. Sequencing used peripheral blood. The TCR comes from a man in his fifties or sixties with acute or convalescent COVID-19. The chain is built from TRBV15 and TRBJ1-1, with D possibly TRBD1 on 5 matching bases. CDR3 nucleotide sequence: TGTGCCACCAGCAGAGGGGGCAACATGAACACTGAAGCTTTCTTT. Translated: CATSRGGNMNTEAFF.